This T cell receptor (beta chain) emerged from a study of T cells in Graves' hyperthyroidism and ophthalmopathy. This clonotype was seen ten or more times. Its specificity is unknown. Exclusion of a patient resulted from uncontrolled infection, other autoimmune disease, pregnancy or lactation. Using RNA transcripts as the source, TCR beta CDR3 regions were amplified. In the first-round RT-PCR of the TCR CDR3, the HTBI primer set was used. In TCRdb, the multiplex PCR reads were re-called with MiXCR into one record per CDR3 protein. The data show roughly 250,000 distinct CDR3 sequences, with roughly 15% seen just once and around 28% held by the top ten. Study-level points and caveats: In validation, the model predicted ophthalmopathy. These predictions came a median roughly 7.1 months before onset. Most expanded thyroid clonotypes above 0.001 recurred in blood.

Germline CDR1 reads MNHEY; CDR2 reads SVGEGT. The CDR3 sequence is 16 residues long. Losses at the gene ends were 2 bases for V and 3 bases for J; bases not matched to a gene: 9. The source of this sequence is a woman aged 18-30 years with Graves' ophthalmopathy. The chain recombines TRBV6-2 or TRBV6-3 with TRBJ1-1, with TRBD1 identical over 7 bases. Sequenced material: blood. The CDR3 loop reads CASSYRGHLVDTEAFF. In DNA, the CDR3 is TGTGCCAGCAGTTACAGGGGGCACTTAGTTGACACTGAAGCTTTCTTT.